This entry lists 13 T cell receptor beta chains sequenced from one sample in a study of T cell clones after liver transplantation. Produced via immunoSEQ multiplex PCR; TCRdb's table is partial and in-frame only. The table has approximately 71,000 clones, 92% seen once. The sequenced sample was CD4+ T cells from blood, obtained about 25 months after liver transplant. These receptor sequences come from a human patient who received a liver transplant. Some T cells here may be from the graft donor.

This chain joins TRBV10-3 and TRBJ2-2; 10 bases line up with TRBD1. Germline CDR1 and CDR2: ENHRY and SYGVKD. CDR3 length: 14 residues. The J segment lost 6 bases and the V segment lost 5 bases, leaving 3 bases of the junction unmatched. The DNA for the CDR3 is TGTGCCATCAGTACGGACAGGGGGGCCGGGGAGCTGTTTTTT. This gives the protein CAISTDRGAGELFF.

The chain has TRBV11-3 and TRBJ2-1; D may match TRBD1 or TRBD2 (5 bases each). The V end lost 3 bases, the J end lost 5 bases, and 20 bases lay between the germline ends. CDR3 size: 17 residues. From germline, CDR1 is SGHNT and CDR2 YENEEA. CDR3 loop: CASSFPSLGVGDNEQFF. The DNA for the CDR3 is TGTGCCAGCAGCTTTCCCTCGCTAGGGGTCGGGGACAATGAGCAGTTCTTC.

The chain has TRBV28 and TRBJ1-1; TRBD1 matches 9 bases. CDR3 length: 14 amino acids. Unmatched junction bases numbered 6, after V lost 5 bases and J lost 5 bases. Germline CDR1 is MDHEN and CDR2 is SYDVKM. The CDR3, as DNA: TGTGCCAGCAGTCGGACAGGGGTTTCGACTGAAGCTTTCTTT. Translated, it gives CASSRTGVSTEAFF.

This clone has only one observation. The chain uses TRBV28 and TRBJ2-7; D is unclear. The germline gives CDR1 MDHEN, CDR2 SYDVKM. CDR3 size: 15 residues. V shed 7 bases and J shed 3 bases, with 19 bases lying between them. The CDR3: CASTTALQSVYEQYF. The DNA of the CDR3 is TGTGCCAGCACAACGGCCCTGCAAAGTGTCTACGAGCAGTACTTC.

V usage is TRBV7-8 and J usage is TRBJ1-1, with 7 bases that match TRBD1. Germline loops: CDR1 SGHVS, CDR2 FQNEAQ. This CDR3 is built from 14 residues. V lost 5 bases and J lost 1; bases outside the gene matches: 4. The CDR3 coding sequence is TGTGCCAGCAGCCCAGGGGGTTGGAACACTGAAGCTTTCTTT. Encoded protein: CASSPGGWNTEAFF.

About this clone itself: The same CDR3 is also encoded by other DNA sequences in this sample. The chain employs TRBV20-1 and TRBJ2-7, with D unresolved. CDR3 length equals 11 residues. Germline CDR1 DFQATT, CDR2 SNEGSKA (reference sequence). Trimming left V 3 bases short and J 3 bases short, with 6 bases between. CDR3 sequence (DNA): TGCAGTGCTAGGACGGGCTACGAGCAGTACTTC. Translation gives CSARTGYEQYF.

The chain links TRBV9 to TRBJ1-1; D call uncertain. This CDR3 comprises 14 residues. The ends were cut back, 0 bases at V and 0 bases at J, with 6 bases in the middle. Germline lookup yields CDR1 SGDLS and CDR2 YYNGEE. The CDR3 region has the DNA TGTGCCAGCAGCGTAGATGGGATGAACACTGAAGCTTTCTTT. This sequence encodes CASSVDGMNTEAFF. Together with reference TRBV9 and TRBJ1-1, the CDR3 gives the full variable domain: DSGVTQTPKHLITATGQRVTLRCSPRSGDLSVYWYQQSLDQGLQFLIQYYNGEERAKGNILERFSAQQFPDLHSELNLSSLELGDSALYFCASSVDGMNTEAFFGQGTRLTVV.

This clone was counted a single time. V is TRBV7-8 and J is TRBJ2-2, with D unresolved. The CDR3 has 11 residues. The V end lost 5 bases, the J end lost 4 bases, and 2 bases lay between the germline ends. The germline V gene has CDR1 SGHVS and CDR2 FQNEAQ. The CDR3 here is CASSRTGELFF. In DNA form, the CDR3 reads TGTGCCAGCAGCCGCACCGGGGAGCTGTTTTTT.

Comments on this clone: At one end, the junction sequence differs from germline, possibly due to a read error. The V gene is TRBV6-5, the J gene TRBJ2-7; 8 bases fit TRBD2. This CDR3 has 14 residues. Germline values: CDR1 MNHEY, CDR2 SVGAGI. The CDR3, as DNA: TGTGCCAGCAGCTCCCCCGGGAGGGCCTACGAGCAGCACTTC. The encoded protein is CASSSPGRAYEQHF.

The rearrangement uses TRBV29-1 and TRBJ1-1; no clear D. CDR3 length: 13 residues. V lost 3 bases and J lost 1, with 9 bases in between. The germline V gene encodes CDR1 SQVTM and CDR2 ANQGSEA. The CDR3 reads CSVERRQNTEAFF. The CDR3, as DNA: TGCAGCGTTGAGCGCCGGCAGAACACTGAAGCTTTCTTT.

J is TRBJ2-7 and V is TRBV5-6; 14 bases line up with TRBD2. Germline trimming cut 4 bases from V and 0 bases from J; bases unmatched to any gene: 0. CDR3 size: 15 residues. The V gene's germline CDR1 is SGHDT and CDR2 YYEEEE. The CDR3 is CASSGTSGSSYEQYF. The DNA for the CDR3 is TGTGCCAGCAGCGGGACTAGCGGGAGCTCCTACGAGCAGTACTTC. Using reference TRBV5-6 and TRBJ2-7 for the parts outside the CDR3, the full variable domain is DAGVTQSPTHLIKTRGQQVTLRCSPKSGHDTVSWYQQALGQGPQFIFQYYEEEERQRGNFPDRFSGHQFPNYSSELNVNALLLGDSALYLCASSGTSGSSYEQYFGPGTRLTVT.

CDR3 amino acids: CASSDRGYEQYF. The CDR3 region has the DNA TGTGCCAGCAGTGACAGGGGCTACGAGCAGTACTTC. The V call is TRBV6-1, the J call TRBJ2-7; maybe TRBD1 (6 bases). V shed 3 bases and J shed 3 bases, with 6 bases lying between them. The CDR3 has 12 residues. Germline V gives CDR1 MNHNS, CDR2 SASEGT.

The rearrangement uses TRBV30 and TRBJ2-2; D is unclear. Germline CDR1 is GTSNPN and CDR2 is SVGIG (reference sequence). Trimming shortened V by 4 bases and J by 0 bases, and 6 bases separated the two germline ends. The CDR3 is 13 amino acids. For the CDR3, the DNA is TGTGCCTGGATATCACCGAACACCGGGGAGCTGTTTTTT. Protein: CAWISPNTGELFF.